These T cell receptor beta chains were read from a single sample in a study of T-cell reconstitution after alpha-beta-depleted transplantation in children. TCRdb re-called the PCR reads with MiXCR, one entry per CDR3 protein. The table records approximately 80,000 distinct CDR3 sequences, 14% of them present only once. The sample was PBMCs, mostly from graft donor cells, taken 180 days after TCRalphabeta/CD19-depleted stem cell transplant. The receptors were sampled from a male patient between 2 and 10 years old who had a stem cell transplant for acute lymphoblastic leukemia, so the T cells may come from the graft donor. The conserved cysteine and the conserved F or W are not part of the CDR3 here. Each record gives: clone size, J gene, V gene, CDR3 protein. Rows may omit the clone size; those that give it use once, few, many or a size class.

>NA|TRBJ2-7|TRBV20-1
SARERTGNREQY
>many|TRBJ2-2|TRBV5-1
ASRADTGELF
>NA|TRBJ2-1|TRBV18
ASSPKSKQPGYNEQF
>few|TRBJ1-1|TRBV5-1
ASSLGGGRNTEAF
>few|TRBJ2-7|TRBV18
ASSSYQGNEQY
>NA|TRBJ1-1|TRBV5-1
ASSLALRTEAF
>few|TRBJ1-5|TRBV6-1
ASRQSGTGDQPQH
>few|TRBJ2-3|TRBV6-1
ASSFQNTDTQY
>NA|TRBJ2-1|TRBV3-1
ASSQWTSEQF
>few|TRBJ1-2|TRBV6-2/TRBV6-3
ASSYGVTNYGYT
>few|TRBJ1-3|TRBV6-1
ASSTPRTGSGNTIY
>NA|TRBJ2-3|TRBV7-2
ASTLGGTDTQY
>NA|TRBJ2-6|TRBV4-3
ASSQVINSGANVLT
>NA|TRBJ2-1|TRBV10-3
AISPEASSVEQF
>NA|TRBJ2-6|TRBV6-1
ASSRGTSGANVLT
>NA|TRBJ2-1|TRBV7-3
ASSFSGLADNEQF
>few|TRBJ2-2|TRBV20-1
SARDVAGPGPNTGELF
>many|TRBJ1-2|TRBV6-5
ASSYGTGFSWDYGYT
>few|TRBJ2-7|TRBV20-1
SAVPGGEDEQY
>few|TRBJ2-3|TRBV27
ASSFSASTDTQY
>NA|TRBJ1-3|TRBV5-6
ASSLVPSRGNTIY
>many|TRBJ1-5|TRBV7-2
ASSLVGGKHSNQPQH
>NA|TRBJ2-7|TRBV12-3/TRBV12-4
ASSPRGVVYEQY
>NA|TRBJ2-5|TRBV5-1
ASSTGLAGGLQETQY
>few|TRBJ2-5|TRBV6-1
ASSPTGGRADFQETQY
>NA|TRBJ1-1|TRBV5-1
ASSPAGTEAF
>NA|TRBJ2-1|TRBV7-3
ASSLRWGGVNEQF
>NA|TRBJ2-1|TRBV20-1
SARPDREFYNEQF
>many|TRBJ2-7|TRBV20-1
SALGGAWEQY
>NA|TRBJ2-5|TRBV5-1
ASSGGTIQETQY
>many|TRBJ2-1|TRBV29-1
SVEAPGSEQF
>many|TRBJ1-1|TRBV12-3/TRBV12-4
ASSLERKTEAF